The 5 T cell receptor beta chains given below trace back to one sample, sequenced in a study of cytomegalovirus exposure and HLA in healthy donors. 60 Vbeta and 13 Jbeta primers were used in PCR. TCRdb's copy holds only in-frame clones and misses some; the assay was immunoSEQ multiplex PCR. There are about 140,000 clones in the sample; more than 60% occur only once, and less than 11% lies in the top ten. Sequenced material: PBMCs. The receptors were sampled from a man aged 25-45 years in good health and CMV-seropositive.

This clone was found a few times. The chain carries TRBV5-1 and TRBJ2-3; 10 bases align to TRBD1. The V gene's germline CDR1 is SGHRS and CDR2 YFSETQ. J gave up 0 bases and V 1 base, and 8 bases lay outside the gene matches. The length of the CDR3 is 18 residues. The CDR3, as DNA: TGCGCCAGCAGCTTGCCCGCCGGACAGGGGGGCAGCACAGATACGCAGTATTTT. This translates into CASSLPAGQGGSTDTQYF.

The V call is TRBV7-2, the J call TRBJ1-4; TRBD1 agrees at 7 bases. The CDR3 is 15 residues long. The ends lost 4 bases at V and 8 bases at J; junction bases unmatched: 10. The germline V gene has CDR1 SGHTA and CDR2 FQGNSA. Here the CDR3 reads CASSSRQGGGEKLFF. The CDR3, as DNA: TGTGCCAGCAGCTCCAGACAGGGCGGAGGGGAAAAACTGTTTTTT.

This chain connects TRBV5-1 to TRBJ2-7, with 10 bases aligning to TRBD2. Per germline, CDR1 SGHRS and CDR2 YFSETQ. After removal of 2 bases from V and 4 bases from J, the junction contained 9 bases not matched to a gene. This CDR3 has 16 amino acids. CDR3 nucleotides: TGCGCCAGCAGCTTTTCTCTAGCGGGAGTAGAGTACGAGCAGTACTTC. Protein product: CASSFSLAGVEYEQYF.

By frequency in the sample, this clone is medium-sized (0.01 to 0.1%). Other DNA variants within this sample encode the same CDR3. The chain combines TRBV9 with TRBJ1-1; D is uncertain. This CDR3 has 12 residues. V was cut by 0 bases and J by 11 bases, with 11 bases left in between. Germline V lookup: CDR1 SGDLS, CDR2 YYNGEE. CDR3 residues: CASSVGDTEAFF. The CDR3 nucleotides are TGTGCCAGCAGCGTAGGAGACACCGAGGCTTTCTTT.

The CDR3 DNA reads TGTGCCAGTAGTACCGGAGAGACCCAGTACTTC. Protein product: CASSTGETQYF. This sequence joins TRBV19 and TRBJ2-5; D unresolved. The V end was cut by 4 bases, the J end by 4 bases, with 4 bases between. CDR1 and CDR2 from the germline V gene are LNHDA and SQIVND (reference sequence). This CDR3 region has 11 residues.